A single T cell receptor beta chain is shown here with its context. Its antigen is unknown. The data originate from a study of shared clonotypes between healthy human individuals. Study in general: The donor group consisted of two women and three men, aged 18 to 49. Study-wide findings and caveats: Although depth was large, rarefaction showed that sequencing of the sorted subsets was incomplete.

CDR1 and CDR2 from the germline V gene are SQVTM and ANQGSEA. V was shortened by 3 bases and J by 3 bases, with 21 bases between the two germline ends. The CDR3 is made up of 17 amino acids. Researchers ran the assay at a deep level. Replicate PCRs from sorted subsets contained 200 ng DNA, which is 30,000 to 35,000 T cell genomes. Libraries were prepared by immunoSEQ multiplex PCR; TCRdb keeps only in-frame clonotypes and omits some of them. The repertoire has about 2 million clones, about 95% of them found once; the top ten carry about 1.1%. Terminally differentiated effector memory CD45RA+ cells were left out of the naive CD8 fraction, which was CD45RO-negative and positively selected for CCR7.

The sequencing sample was made of naive CD8+ T cells sorted from blood. The sequence derives from a young man in good health. The genes are TRBV29-1 and TRBJ2-1, with D possibly matching TRBD1 (7 bases). CDR3 sequence: CSVDSDRVLAVYNEQFF. For the CDR3, the DNA is TGCAGCGTTGACTCCGACAGGGTACTAGCAGTCTACAATGAGCAGTTCTTC.